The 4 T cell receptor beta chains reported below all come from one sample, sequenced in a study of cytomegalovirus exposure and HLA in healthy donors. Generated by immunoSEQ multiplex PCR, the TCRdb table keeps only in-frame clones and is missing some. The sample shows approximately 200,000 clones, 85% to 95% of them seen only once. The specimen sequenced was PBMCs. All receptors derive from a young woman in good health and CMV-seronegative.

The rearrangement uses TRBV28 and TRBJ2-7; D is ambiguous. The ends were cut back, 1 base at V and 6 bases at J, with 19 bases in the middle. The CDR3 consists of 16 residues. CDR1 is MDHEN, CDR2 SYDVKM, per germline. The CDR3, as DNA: TGTGCCAGCAGTTTATTCGAGCAGCCAACTATGGGCGAGCAGTACTTC. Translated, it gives CASSLFEQPTMGEQYF. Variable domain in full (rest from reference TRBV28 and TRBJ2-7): DVKVTQSSRYLVKRTGEKVFLECVQDMDHENMFWYRQDPGLGLRLIYFSYDVKMKEKGDIPEGYSVSREKKERFSLILESASTNQTSMYLCASSLFEQPTMGEQYFGPGTRLTVT.

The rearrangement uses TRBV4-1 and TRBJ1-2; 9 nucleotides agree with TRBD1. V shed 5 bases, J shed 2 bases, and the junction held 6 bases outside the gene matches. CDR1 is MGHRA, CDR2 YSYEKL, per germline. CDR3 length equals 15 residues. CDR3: CASSSGTGNNYGYTF. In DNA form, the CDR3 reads TGCGCCAGCAGCTCGGGGACAGGGAACAACTATGGCTACACCTTC.

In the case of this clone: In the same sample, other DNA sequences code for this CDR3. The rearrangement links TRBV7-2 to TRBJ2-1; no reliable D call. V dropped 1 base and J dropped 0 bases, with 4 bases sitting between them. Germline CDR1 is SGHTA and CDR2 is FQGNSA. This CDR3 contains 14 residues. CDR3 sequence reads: CASSLGSSYNEQFF. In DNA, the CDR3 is TGTGCCAGCAGCTTAGGCAGCTCCTACAATGAGCAGTTCTTC.

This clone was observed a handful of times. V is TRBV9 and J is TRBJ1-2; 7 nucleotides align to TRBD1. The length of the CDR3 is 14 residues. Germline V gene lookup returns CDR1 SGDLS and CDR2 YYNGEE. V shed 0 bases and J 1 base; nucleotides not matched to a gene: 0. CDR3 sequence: CASSVGQGNYGYTF. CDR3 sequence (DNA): TGTGCCAGCAGCGTAGGACAGGGTAACTATGGCTACACCTTC.